A selection of T cell receptor beta chains follows, all from one sample in a study of shared clonotypes between healthy human individuals. Produced via immunoSEQ multiplex PCR; TCRdb's table is partial and in-frame only. The sample records 660,000 or so clones, approximately 96% being singletons. The material sequenced was naive CD8+ T cells sorted from blood. These receptors all stem from a woman aged 25 to 39 in good health. Each CDR3 is given with its conserved first and last residue. The D gene is left open where the match is weak. Where a row states a size, it is once, few, many or the class of an expanded clone; other rows omit it.

abundance,j_gene,v_gene,d_gene,CDR3nt,CDR3aa
.,TRBJ2-5,TRBV28,.,TGTGCCAGCAGTTTAAAGCGGCGCCAAGAGACCCAGTACTTC,CASSLKRRQETQYF
once,TRBJ2-2,TRBV6-6,.,TGTGCCAGCAGTCCCGGGGGTTTCGACACCGGGGAGCTGTTTTTT,CASSPGGFDTGELFF
.,TRBJ2-7,TRBV5-1,TRBD2,TGCGCCAGCAGCATAGCGGGAGGATACGAGCAGTACTTC,CASSIAGGYEQYF
.,TRBJ2-5,TRBV5-1,.,TGCGCCAGCAGCTTGACGGAGACCCAGTACTTC,CASSLTETQYF
once,TRBJ2-1,TRBV28,TRBD2,TGTGCCAGCAGTTTTGCGCTAGCGGGAGGGAGAAATGAGCAGTTCTTC,CASSFALAGGRNEQFF
.,TRBJ2-7,TRBV7-2,.,TGTGCCAGCAGCCCGAGATCCGGACAGTTTTCCTACGAGCAGTACTTC,CASSPRSGQFSYEQYF
.,TRBJ2-1,TRBV29-1,TRBD2,TGCAGCGTTGAAGAAACCCCTTCCCTAGCGGGTGCCTACAATGAGCAGTTCTTC,CSVEETPSLAGAYNEQFF
.,TRBJ2-7,TRBV14,.,TGTGCCAGCAGCCAATTCACTAGCAGCGAGCAGTACTTC,CASSQFTSSEQYF
.,TRBJ2-5,TRBV27,TRBD2,TGTGCCAGCAGTCCGAGGACTAGCGGGAGTCCCGAGACCCAGTACTTC,CASSPRTSGSPETQYF
.,TRBJ1-1,TRBV19,.,TGTGCCAGTAGTATAGTAGGTGATACTGAAGCTTTCTTT,CASSIVGDTEAFF
.,TRBJ2-1,TRBV2,TRBD2,TGTGCCAGCAGCGTCAACCTAGCGGAGGGTTACAATGAGCAGTTCTTC,CASSVNLAEGYNEQFF
once,TRBJ2-1,TRBV14,.,TGTGCCAGCAGCCAAGCTCCCCCCTCCTACAATGAGCAGTTCTTC,CASSQAPPSYNEQFF
.,TRBJ1-1,TRBV27,TRBD1,TGTGCCAGCAGTCCGGACAGGGCCACTGAAGCTTTCTTT,CASSPDRATEAFF
.,TRBJ2-7,TRBV7-6,.,TGTGCCAGCAGCCTCGAGGACAGCTCCTACGAGCAGTACTTC,CASSLEDSSYEQYF
.,TRBJ1-1,TRBV7-9,.,TGTGCCAGCAGCTTAGCCCAGGGGTTGAACACTGAAGCTTTCTTT,CASSLAQGLNTEAFF
.,TRBJ2-7,TRBV28,TRBD2,TGTGCCAGCAGGGGGACTAGCTCCTACGAGCAGTACTTC,CASRGTSSYEQYF
.,TRBJ2-7,TRBV9,.,TGTGCCAGCAGCCAAGGGGCGCACTACGAGCAGTACTTC,CASSQGAHYEQYF
.,TRBJ2-5,TRBV2,TRBD1,TGTGCCAGCAGCACTGGGACAGGGCCAGGGGAGACCCAGTACTTC,CASSTGTGPGETQYF
.,TRBJ2-5,TRBV7-9,.,TGTGCCAGCACCCCCCCCAACTTC,CASTPPNF
.,TRBJ2-5,TRBV5-6,.,TGTGCCAGCGTAGGGATGCGAGGATTCCAGTACTTC,CASVGMRGFQYF
.,TRBJ2-5,TRBV14,TRBD2,TGTGCCAGCAGCCAAGATATGACTAGCGGGGGGCAAGAGACCCAGTACTTC,CASSQDMTSGGQETQYF
.,TRBJ2-7,TRBV19,.,TGTGCCAGTAGTCACGTGGCCTCCTACGAGCAGTACTTC,CASSHVASYEQYF
.,TRBJ1-1,TRBV2,.,TGTGCCAGCAGCGGCAAGGGACACAATGAAGCTTTCTTT,CASSGKGHNEAFF
.,TRBJ1-5,TRBV19,.,TGTGCCAGTAGTTCTCGGGACTCCAATCAGCCCCAGCATTTT,CASSSRDSNQPQHF
.,TRBJ1-1,TRBV7-3,TRBD1,TGTGCCAGCAGTCCCGAGGGTAGGTCAGGGGGAAACACTGAAGCTTTCTTT,CASSPEGRSGGNTEAFF
.,TRBJ2-5,TRBV27,TRBD2,TGTGCCAGCAGGCCGAGGACTAGCGGACAAGAGACCCAGTACTTC,CASRPRTSGQETQYF
.,TRBJ2-1,TRBV30,.,TGTGCCTGGAGTGTGTGGACCCAAAGAACTGAGCAGTTCTTC,CAWSVWTQRTEQFF
.,TRBJ2-1,TRBV29-1,.,TGCAGCGTTCAAGGAGGGAGGATTGTCAATGAGCAGTTCTTC,CSVQGGRIVNEQFF
.,TRBJ2-5,TRBV27,.,TGTGCCAGCAGAATAACAGGCGCCCAAGAGACCCAGTACTTC,CASRITGAQETQYF
.,TRBJ1-5,TRBV19,.,TGTGCCAGTAGTATTAGGTTCCAGGTCGAATCGGATCAGCCCCAGCATTTT,CASSIRFQVESDQPQHF
.,TRBJ1-1,TRBV6-9,TRBD1,TGTGCCAGCAGGGGAACCTACAGGGGCCTGAACACTGAAGCTTTCTTT,CASRGTYRGLNTEAFF
once,TRBJ2-1,TRBV7-9,.,TGTGCCAGCAGCTTACCGGGAGAAGGTGAACCCGGGCAGTTCTTC,CASSLPGEGEPGQFF
.,TRBJ2-1,TRBV28,.,TGTGCCAGCAGTTTGTGGGGAAGCTCCTACAATGAGCAGTTCTTC,CASSLWGSSYNEQFF
.,TRBJ2-2,TRBV6-6,.,TGTGCCAGCAGTTACTACAGGGTAACAAACACCGGGGAGCTGTTTTTT,CASSYYRVTNTGELFF
.,TRBJ2-7,TRBV5-4,.,TGTGCCAGCAGCCACCAGGGACTCTACGGCGAGCAGTACTTC,CASSHQGLYGEQYF
.,TRBJ2-5,TRBV10-3,TRBD2,TGTGCCATCAGTGAGTCGGGGACTAGCAGCTCTCAAGAGACCCAGTACTTC,CAISESGTSSSQETQYF
.,TRBJ1-5,TRBV19,.,TGTGCCAGCCTCCGGGCCCCCTTTCAGCCCCAGCATTTT,CASLRAPFQPQHF
.,TRBJ2-7,TRBV30,.,TGTGCCTGGAGTCCGGACGTTCCCTACGAGCAGTACTTC,CAWSPDVPYEQYF
.,TRBJ2-7,TRBV30,.,TGTGCCTGGCTGGAGACGAACTCCTACGAGCAGTACTTC,CAWLETNSYEQYF
few,TRBJ2-7,TRBV7-9,.,TGTGCCAGCAGCGACGAGGAGGGGGCCTACGAGCAGTACTTC,CASSDEEGAYEQYF
.,TRBJ1-5,TRBV19,.,TGTGCCAGTAGGGTCGATACCTGGGGCAATCAGCCCCAGCATTTT,CASRVDTWGNQPQHF
.,TRBJ2-7,TRBV15,.,TGTGCCACCTCGTCCCCCGGAGGGGAACCTTCCTACGAGCAGTACTTC,CATSSPGGEPSYEQYF
.,TRBJ2-1,TRBV7-9,.,TGTGCCAGCAGCCGGAAGGGGGGCGGGTACAATGAGCAGTTCTTC,CASSRKGGGYNEQFF
.,TRBJ1-5,TRBV28,.,TGTGCCAGCAGGTGGGCGGGGCTTAGCAATCAGCCCCAGCATTTT,CASRWAGLSNQPQHF
.,TRBJ1-2,TRBV6-5,.,TGTGCCAGCAGTTACTCCGGGTTAGACGCCTATGGCTACACCTTC,CASSYSGLDAYGYTF
.,TRBJ2-5,TRBV27,.,TGTGCCAGCAGTTTTGGGTACCCGGAGACCCAGTACTTC,CASSFGYPETQYF
.,TRBJ2-7,TRBV5-4,.,TGTGCCAGCAGCCTTACAAGCGTCCGAATGGGGGAGCAGTACTTC,CASSLTSVRMGEQYF
.,TRBJ1-1,TRBV6-5,.,TGTGCCACCAGGCGGGGGACTGAAGCTTTCTTT,CATRRGTEAFF
.,TRBJ1-2,TRBV19,.,TGTGCCAGTAGTATAGATCTGGAGGGGCCCTATGGCTACACCTTC,CASSIDLEGPYGYTF
once,TRBJ2-3,TRBV7-2,TRBD2,TGTGCCCCCCCAGTAGCGGGTTTAGATACGCAGTATTTT,CAPPVAGLDTQYF
.,TRBJ2-1,TRBV29-1,.,TGCAGCGTTGACTGGGGGACCTCCTACAATGAGCAGTTCTTC,CSVDWGTSYNEQFF